The rows below give T cell receptor beta chains drawn from one sample of a study of cytomegalovirus exposure and HLA in healthy donors. Libraries were prepared by immunoSEQ multiplex PCR; TCRdb keeps only in-frame clonotypes and omits some of them. Of 230,000 or so clones in the sample, approximately 86% were seen once. Sequenced sample: PBMCs. The source is a woman in her late teens or twenties in good health and CMV-seronegative. CDR3s include the opening cysteine and the closing phenylalanine or tryptophan. Fields, in order: J gene, V gene, clone size, D gene, CDR3 protein, CDR3 DNA. A D gene is named only where the DNA matches it firmly. Not all rows give a size; the values are once, few, many and, for expanded clones, a class.

j_gene: TRBJ2-7
v_gene: TRBV2
abundance: NA
d_gene: TRBD1
CDR3aa: CASRATGENEQYF
CDR3nt: TGTGCCAGCAGGGCGACAGGGGAGAACGAGCAGTACTTC

j_gene: TRBJ2-1
v_gene: TRBV27
abundance: NA
d_gene: NA
CDR3aa: CAVQRLGSYNEQFF
CDR3nt: TGTGCCGTTCAGCGGCTAGGCTCCTACAATGAGCAGTTCTTC

j_gene: TRBJ2-1
v_gene: TRBV5-1
abundance: NA
d_gene: TRBD2
CDR3aa: CASSLRGLAALHEQFF
CDR3nt: TGCGCCAGCAGCTTAAGGGGACTAGCGGCCCTCCATGAGCAGTTCTTC

j_gene: TRBJ2-7
v_gene: TRBV6-5
abundance: NA
d_gene: TRBD2
CDR3aa: CASSYSTSVTYEQYF
CDR3nt: TGTGCCAGCAGTTACTCGACTAGCGTGACCTACGAGCAGTACTTC

j_gene: TRBJ1-1
v_gene: TRBV9
abundance: NA
d_gene: NA
CDR3aa: CASSVGLAEQEAFF
CDR3nt: TGTGCCAGCAGCGTAGGATTGGCGGAGCAAGAAGCTTTCTTT

j_gene: TRBJ2-7
v_gene: TRBV4-2
abundance: NA
d_gene: TRBD2
CDR3aa: CASSQERGRATYEQYF
CDR3nt: TGTGCCAGCAGCCAAGAACGAGGGAGGGCCACCTACGAGCAGTACTTC

j_gene: TRBJ1-1
v_gene: TRBV19
abundance: few
d_gene: NA
CDR3aa: CASRQVPGTEAFF
CDR3nt: TGTGCCAGTAGACAGGTCCCGGGCACTGAAGCTTTCTTT

j_gene: TRBJ2-2
v_gene: TRBV2
abundance: NA
d_gene: NA
CDR3aa: CASKLSGSNTGELFF
CDR3nt: TGTGCCAGCAAACTTAGCGGTTCGAACACCGGGGAGCTGTTTTTT

j_gene: TRBJ2-1
v_gene: TRBV5-5
abundance: NA
d_gene: TRBD2
CDR3aa: CASSPSYLAGGPNEQFF
CDR3nt: TGTGCCAGCAGCCCCTCTTATCTAGCGGGAGGGCCCAATGAGCAGTTCTTC

j_gene: TRBJ2-1
v_gene: TRBV28
abundance: NA
d_gene: NA
CDR3aa: CASSLTGRYNEQFF
CDR3nt: TGTGCCAGCAGTTTAACAGGGCGGTACAATGAGCAGTTCTTC

j_gene: TRBJ1-5
v_gene: TRBV6-1
abundance: few
d_gene: NA
CDR3aa: CASSEASSNQPQHF
CDR3nt: TGTGCCAGCAGTGAAGCCAGTAGCAATCAGCCCCAGCATTTT

j_gene: TRBJ2-7
v_gene: TRBV27
abundance: NA
d_gene: TRBD1
CDR3aa: CASSDSGTGFYEQYF
CDR3nt: TGTGCCAGCAGTGATTCCGGGACAGGGTTTTACGAGCAGTACTTC

j_gene: TRBJ1-2
v_gene: TRBV28
abundance: NA
d_gene: NA
CDR3aa: CASSLIQGGYTF
CDR3nt: TGTGCCAGCAGTTTAATTCAGGGCGGTTACACCTTC

j_gene: TRBJ1-5
v_gene: TRBV19
abundance: NA
d_gene: TRBD1
CDR3aa: CASNDRGGNQPQHF
CDR3nt: TGTGCCAGTAACGACAGGGGGGGCAATCAGCCCCAGCATTTT

j_gene: TRBJ2-7
v_gene: TRBV27
abundance: NA
d_gene: NA
CDR3aa: CASRSLDSSSYEQYF
CDR3nt: TGTGCCAGCCGTAGCCTGGACAGCTCCTCCTACGAGCAGTACTTC

j_gene: TRBJ2-5
v_gene: TRBV18
abundance: NA
d_gene: NA
CDR3aa: CASSQSGDQETQYF
CDR3nt: TGTGCCAGCTCGCAAAGCGGAGACCAAGAGACCCAGTACTTC

j_gene: TRBJ2-7
v_gene: TRBV30
abundance: few
d_gene: TRBD1
CDR3aa: CAWSTGTGDEQYF
CDR3nt: TGTGCCTGGAGCACCGGGACAGGGGACGAGCAGTACTTC

j_gene: TRBJ2-5
v_gene: TRBV9
abundance: NA
d_gene: TRBD1
CDR3aa: CASSQGTGFGTQYF
CDR3nt: TGTGCCAGCAGCCAAGGGACAGGCTTCGGGACCCAGTACTTC